The clone carrying this T cell receptor beta chain was seen more than once but under ten times. The antigen remains unidentified. This sample stems from a study of shared clonotypes between healthy human individuals. Study observations and caveats: Generation probabilities were higher for clonotypes shared across all four sorted-subset donors than for unshared ones.

Germline V gene data show CDR1 as DFQATT and CDR2 as SNEGSKA (reference sequence). This CDR3 contains 11 residues. Trimming shortened V by 6 bases and J by 11 bases, and 13 bases separated the two germline ends. DNA at 150 to 250 ng, about 30,000 T cell genomes, went into sorted-subset replicate PCRs. Sequencing used immunoSEQ multiplex PCR; TCRdb keeps in-frame clones, though not all of them. The sample lists 2 million to 3 million clones, just over 90% occurring once. This clonotype originated in a man aged 18 to 29 in good health. The chain links TRBV20-1 to TRBJ1-4; tentatively, D is TRBD1 (6 bases). Sequenced: naive CD4+ T cells sorted from blood. Documented subset: CD45RA+ positively selected. The CDR3 sequence is CSAIGDKKLFF. DNA for the CDR3: TGCAGTGCAATCGGGGACAAGAAACTGTTTTTT.